This TCR beta chain was sequenced during a study of metastatic and nonmetastatic thyroid tumors. In the study overall: Across peripheral blood and tumor or nodule tissue samples taken from malignant and benign thyroid patients, the repertoires were compared with one another.

Source study methods: A distant-metastasis classifier for papillary thyroid cancer was built using CDR3 differences across clinicopathological groups. TCRdb used MiXCR to call clones anew from the PCR reads. Here the V and J calls rest on TCRdb's processing, not on the authors' analysis. Altogether approximately 90,000 clones are present, roughly 8.6% being singletons, with the ten largest covering under 9%. The CDR3 is 11 amino acids. The ends were cut back, 8 bases at V and 13 bases at J, with 16 bases in the middle. Per the germline V gene, CDR1 is SNHLY and CDR2 is FYNNEI. Overall study results and limits: TCR beta diversity was reportedly significantly higher in malignant thyroid tumors than benign nodules, in blood and tumor.

This clone was seen only a few times. Its antigen is unidentified. A much larger clone differs from this one at a single base, so this may be a read error. Every patient underwent thyroid surgery untreated. This rearrangement joins TRBV2 to TRBJ2-3, with D possibly TRBD1 on 6 matching bases. The sequencing input was blood. This clonotype originated in a female donor with papillary thyroid cancer or a benign thyroid nodule (not recorded which). Some clones in this sample may be carry-over from other donors' samples. The DNA for the CDR3 is TGTGCCAGCGGATTACAGGGTCCGAAGTATTTT. It translates to CASGLQGPKYF. Full variable domain (outside the CDR3, taken from reference TRBV2 and TRBJ2-3): EPEVTQTPSHQVTQMGQEVILRCVPISNHLYFYWYRQILGQKVEFLVSFYNNEISEKSEIFDDQFSVERPDGSNFTLKIRSTKLEDSAMYFCASGLQGPKYFGPGTRLTVL.